Listed below are T cell receptor beta chains from one sample, sequenced in a study of cytomegalovirus exposure and HLA in healthy donors. Clones were read by immunoSEQ multiplex PCR, and TCRdb kept only the in-frame ones, dropping some. The sample carries around 170,000 clones, 84% recorded once. Sequenced sample: PBMCs. These receptors were taken from a woman aged 50 to 65 in good health and CMV-seropositive. CDR3s include the opening cysteine and the closing phenylalanine or tryptophan. A D gene is named only where the DNA matches it firmly. For some rows the clone size is stated as once, few or many, or as a class when expanded; others skip it.

TRBV6-5	few	TRBD1	TRBJ2-7	TGTGCCAGCAGGATACAGACAGGGACCTACGAGCAGTACTTC	CASRIQTGTYEQYF
TRBV10-3	NA	TRBD1	TRBJ2-2	TGTGCCACCATACAGGGGAGCACCGGGGAGCTGTTTTTT	CATIQGSTGELFF
TRBV7-9	NA	TRBD1	TRBJ2-1	TGTGCCAGCAGCTCGATACAGGGGGATGAGCAGTTCTTC	CASSSIQGDEQFF
TRBV28	NA	TRBD1	TRBJ2-2	TGTGCCAGCAGCTCACAGGGGAGTGTAACCGGGGAGCTGTTTTTT	CASSSQGSVTGELFF
TRBV5-1	NA	TRBD1	TRBJ1-1	TGCGCCAGCAGCGCGGGACAGGGGCAGGGGACTGAAGCTTTCTTT	CASSAGQGQGTEAFF
TRBV7-3	once	TRBD2	TRBJ2-1	TGTGCCAGCAGCTTCCCCGGACTAGCGGGGTACAATGAGCAGTTCTTC	CASSFPGLAGYNEQFF
TRBV6-5	few	TRBD2	TRBJ2-1	TGTGCCAGCAGGTTGTGGACTAGCGGAGCCAATGAGCAGTTCTTC	CASRLWTSGANEQFF
TRBV2	NA	TRBD1	TRBJ1-6	TGTGCCAGCAGTCTGGGGACAGGGAATTCACCCCTCCACTTT	CASSLGTGNSPLHF
TRBV9	NA	NA	TRBJ1-1	TGTGCCAGCAGCGTAGACATTAACACTGAAGCTTTCTTT	CASSVDINTEAFF
TRBV6-6	NA	NA	TRBJ1-6	TGTGCCAGCAGCCCCACCGGGAATTCACCCCTCCACTTT	CASSPTGNSPLHF
TRBV29-1	NA	NA	TRBJ1-4	TGCAGCGCCGGGGTGGGCGCTAATGAAAAACTGTTTTTT	CSAGVGANEKLFF
TRBV5-1	NA	NA	TRBJ1-5	TGTGCCAGCAGCCCCGGGACTTCAAATCAGCCCCAGCATTTT	CASSPGTSNQPQHF
TRBV7-3	NA	TRBD1	TRBJ2-3	TGTGCCAGCAGCCTCTGGACAGGGGAGACAGATACGCAGTATTTT	CASSLWTGETDTQYF
TRBV19	few	NA	TRBJ1-5	TGTGCCAGTAGTATGTTCCAGGGCTCGGCGCTTAATCAGCCCCAGCATTTT	CASSMFQGSALNQPQHF
TRBV5-6	few	NA	TRBJ2-7	TGTGCCAGTCACCCAGGGTGGGGGGCCTACGAGCAGTACTTC	CASHPGWGAYEQYF
TRBV19	NA	NA	TRBJ2-1	TGTGCCAGTAGTCCCGCTGACACCACCTACAATGAGCAGTTCTTC	CASSPADTTYNEQFF
TRBV6-1	NA	TRBD1	TRBJ2-4	TGTGCCAGCAGCCGTGACAGGGGCGTAAACATTCAGTACTTC	CASSRDRGVNIQYF
TRBV6-1	NA	NA	TRBJ2-5	TGTGCCAGCAGTCCGCGGAAAGAGACCCAGTACTTC	CASSPRKETQYF
TRBV19	NA	NA	TRBJ1-2	TGTGCCAGTAGTATCCGCGGGCAGACCTATGGCTACACCTTC	CASSIRGQTYGYTF
TRBV7-3	NA	NA	TRBJ2-3	TGTGCCAGCAGCACGCACGGTCTAGGAGATACGCAGTATTTT	CASSTHGLGDTQYF
TRBV7-2	NA	NA	TRBJ2-2	TGTGCCAGCAGCTTCCCCTTGGGGGGGCGTCCCACCGGGGAGCTGTTTTTT	CASSFPLGGRPTGELFF
TRBV4-3	NA	TRBD2	TRBJ2-2	TGCGCCAGCAGCCAAGGTTGGACTAGCGGGGCGGCCGGGGAGCTGTTTTTT	CASSQGWTSGAAGELFF
TRBV2	NA	NA	TRBJ2-7	TGTGCCAGCAGGGTTCAAGCGCGGACCTACGAGCAGTACTTC	CASRVQARTYEQYF
TRBV15	once	TRBD2	TRBJ2-3	TGTGCCACCAGCAGAGAAGCGGGGGAGGGGGATACGCAGTATTTT	CATSREAGEGDTQYF
TRBV5-1	NA	TRBD1	TRBJ2-1	TGCGCCAGCGCCTGGGACTCGGGACAGGGAGTCTTCTTC	CASAWDSGQGVFF
TRBV11-2	NA	NA	TRBJ1-5	TGTGCCAGCAGCTTAGATTTCGATCAGCCCCAGCATTTT	CASSLDFDQPQHF
TRBV11-2	NA	TRBD1	TRBJ1-2	TGTGCCAGCAGCTTGGGACAGCCTGGCTACACCTTC	CASSLGQPGYTF
TRBV25-1	NA	TRBD2	TRBJ2-6	TGTGCCAGCAGTGAACTTGGAGCGGGGGTAATTGGGGCCAACGTCCTGACTTTC	CASSELGAGVIGANVLTF
TRBV6-1	once	NA	TRBJ1-2	TGTGCCAGCAGTGAACCGGGGGGGATAGGGTATGGCTACACCTTC	CASSEPGGIGYGYTF
TRBV9	NA	TRBD2	TRBJ2-3	TGTGCCAGCAGCGTAGTAGCGGGGGCGAACACAGATACGCAGTATTTT	CASSVVAGANTDTQYF
TRBV19	NA	TRBD1	TRBJ1-5	TGTGCCAGTAGTCCCGGGACAGTCACTCAGCCCCAGCATTTT	CASSPGTVTQPQHF
TRBV25-1	NA	NA	TRBJ1-2	TGTGCCAGCAGTGGGACAGATAATTATGGCTACACCTTC	CASSGTDNYGYTF
TRBV29-1	NA	NA	TRBJ1-2	TGCAGCGTTGAAGCAGGCACCTATGGCTACACCTTC	CSVEAGTYGYTF
TRBV28	NA	TRBD2	TRBJ2-1	TGTGCCAGCAGGACTAGCGGGGGGTTTAGCTCCTACAATGAGCAGTTCTTC	CASRTSGGFSSYNEQFF
TRBV6-6	NA	NA	TRBJ1-4	TGTGCCAGCAGTAGGAGCGTGACCCATGAAAAACTGTTTTTT	CASSRSVTHEKLFF
TRBV30	NA	TRBD1	TRBJ1-5	TGTGCCTGGAGAGGACAGGTGGGGCAGCCCCAGCATTTT	CAWRGQVGQPQHF
TRBV9	NA	TRBD1	TRBJ1-1	TGTGCCAGCGGCGTAGGTTTACAGGGGGCTGGGACTGAAGCTTTCTTT	CASGVGLQGAGTEAFF
TRBV13	NA	NA	TRBJ2-3	TGTGCCGGCAGCTTATTTTCGGAGTACACAGATACGCAGTATTTT	CAGSLFSEYTDTQYF
TRBV9	NA	TRBD2	TRBJ2-3	TGTGCCAGCAGCGTAGGACTAGTCGGGGGGGATACGCAGTATTTT	CASSVGLVGGDTQYF
TRBV6-5	NA	NA	TRBJ2-5	TGTGCCAGCACCGTACGGGGAAACTTGGGAGAGACCCAGTACTTC	CASTVRGNLGETQYF
TRBV7-9	NA	TRBD1	TRBJ1-5	TGTGCCAGCAGCTATGGACAGGAGGTTGAGCCCCAGCATTTT	CASSYGQEVEPQHF
TRBV19	NA	TRBD2	TRBJ2-3	TGTGCCAGTGGTATTAGCGGGGGGGCCCTCACAGATACGCAGTATTTT	CASGISGGALTDTQYF
TRBV15	NA	NA	TRBJ2-7	TGTGCCACCAGGGAGGGGCCTTCCTCCTACGAGCAGTACTTC	CATREGPSSYEQYF
TRBV4-1	NA	NA	TRBJ2-5	TGCGCCAGCAGCCAAACGGGGTTCCGGGAGACCCAGTACTTC	CASSQTGFRETQYF
TRBV5-1	NA	TRBD1	TRBJ2-7	TGCGCCAGCAGCTTAGGAGGGACAGGGACCCAATACGAGCAGTACTTC	CASSLGGTGTQYEQYF
TRBV6-6	NA	NA	TRBJ2-1	TGTGCCAGCACCTTTAACAAAGACAATGAGCAGTTCTTC	CASTFNKDNEQFF
TRBV27	NA	TRBD1	TRBJ2-7	TGTGCCACCTGGACAGGGGGCTACGAGCAGTACTTC	CATWTGGYEQYF
TRBV7-5	NA	NA	TRBJ2-3	TGTGCCAGCAGCCCCGGTAAAACAGATACGCAGTATTTT	CASSPGKTDTQYF
TRBV10-3	NA	TRBD1	TRBJ1-1	TGTGCCATCAGGGGACAGGGGGCTACTGAAGCTTTCTTT	CAIRGQGATEAFF
TRBV5-4	once	TRBD1	TRBJ2-3	TGTGCCAGCACCCCGGACAGGGCGGATACGCAGTATTTT	CASTPDRADTQYF
TRBV9	NA	TRBD2	TRBJ2-3	TGTGCCAGCAGCGTAGTAAGCGGGGGGACAGATACGCAGTATTTT	CASSVVSGGTDTQYF
TRBV14	NA	TRBD1	TRBJ2-5	TGTGCCAGCAGCCGTGGGGCAGGGGGTTTGGAGACCCAGTACTTC	CASSRGAGGLETQYF
TRBV28	once	TRBD1	TRBJ1-1	TGTGCCAGCAGCAACAGGGGGAGGTGGACTGAAGCTTTCTTT	CASSNRGRWTEAFF
TRBV2	NA	NA	TRBJ2-1	TGTGCCAGCAGCCCTAGTCTACACTACAATGAGCAGTTCTTC	CASSPSLHYNEQFF
TRBV5-1	NA	TRBD2	TRBJ2-3	TGCGCCAGCAGCTTTACGGCGGGGGGGGCCGGGGATACGCAGTATTTT	CASSFTAGGAGDTQYF